One sample yielded the 12 T cell receptor beta chains listed below, sequenced in a study of T cell changes during pregnancy in multiple sclerosis. TCRdb keeps only in-frame clones here, not all; method: immunoSEQ multiplex PCR. The sample has about 51,000 clones; 85% to 95% are singletons. Sequenced material: peripheral blood, taken in the second trimester of pregnancy. These receptor sequences come from a female donor with multiple sclerosis, enrolled in a pregnancy study.

The CDR3 is CASSDSQIYNEQFF. For the CDR3, the DNA is TGTGCCAGCAGCGACAGCCAAATCTACAATGAGCAGTTCTTC. This chain joins TRBV9 and TRBJ2-1; D gene unclear. The CDR3 has 14 residues. From germline, CDR1 is SGDLS and CDR2 YYNGEE. Trimming took off 3 bases at V and 3 bases at J, with 10 bases between the two ends.

The CDR3 sequence: CASGLEQPTDTQYF. CDR3 DNA: TGTGCTAGTGGTTTGGAACAGCCCACAGATACGCAGTATTTT. This chain uses TRBV12-5 with TRBJ2-3; D remains unclear. Germline V gene data show CDR1 as LGHNT and CDR2 as FRNRAP. The CDR3 covers 14 residues. V gave up 1 base and J gave up 2 bases, with 7 bases separating them.

V is TRBV30 and J is TRBJ1-1, with a possible D match to TRBD1 (5 bases). The CDR3 length is 13 residues. Germline-derived CDR1 and CDR2 are GTSNPN and SVGIG (reference sequence). Deletions cut 2 bases from V and 3 bases from J, with 10 bases between. The CDR3 loop is CAWSTRADTEAFF. The CDR3 nucleotides read TGTGCCTGGAGTACCAGGGCGGACACTGAAGCTTTCTTT.

The chain carries TRBV9 and TRBJ2-1, with 8 bases matching TRBD2. Trimming at V came to 4 bases and at J to 3 bases, leaving 6 bases not matched to a gene. This CDR3 spans 15 amino acids. The germline CDR1 and CDR2 sequences are SGDLS and YYNGEE. CDR3 sequence (DNA): TGTGCCAGCAGCAGACGGGAGGGCCACTACAATGAGCAGTTCTTC. Translated: CASSRREGHYNEQFF.

This CDR3 reads CASRGLAGDTGELFF. The CDR3 DNA sequence: TGTGCCAGCAGGGGACTAGCGGGAGACACCGGGGAGCTGTTTTTT. This rearrangement joins TRBV6-5 to TRBJ2-2; TRBD2 aligns across 14 bases. V dropped 6 bases and J dropped 3; count of bases not matched to a gene: 0. Germline assignment: CDR1 MNHEY and CDR2 SVGAGI. The CDR3 is made up of 15 amino acids.

V is TRBV15 and J is TRBJ2-1, with 11 bases that match TRBD2. Losses at the gene ends were 0 bases for V and 8 bases for J; bases not matched to a gene: 6. Germline CDR1 LNHNV, CDR2 YYDKDF (reference sequence). This CDR3 is built from 16 residues. CDR3 loop: CATSRDRLAGWDEQFF. CDR3 sequence (DNA): TGTGCCACCAGCAGAGACCGACTAGCGGGATGGGATGAGCAGTTCTTC.

V and J are TRBV27 and TRBJ1-1, with a possible D match to TRBD1 (6 bases). In germline, CDR1 is MNHEY, CDR2 SMNVEV (reference sequence). Deletions cut 6 bases from V and 6 bases from J, with 20 bases between. This CDR3 spans 15 amino acids. The CDR3 DNA follows: TGTGCCAGCAGACTCGAACCAGGGGCGCGCGCTGAAGCTTTCTTT. Translation gives CASRLEPGARAEAFF.

In DNA form, the CDR3 reads TGTGCCAGCAGCTTAGGGGCTAGCGGGAGAGGAGAGACCCAGTACTTC. It is translated as CASSLGASGRGETQYF. V is TRBV11-3 and J is TRBJ2-5; 10 nucleotides match TRBD2. The germline V gene encodes CDR1 SGHNT and CDR2 YENEEA. V gave up 1 base and J gave up 4 bases; unmatched junction bases: 6. CDR3 length equals 16 residues.

The chain carries TRBV6-5 and TRBJ2-7; possible D gene TRBD2, 5 bases. CDR1 is MNHEY, CDR2 SVGAGI, per germline. The CDR3 runs 13 residues. Trimming took off 5 bases at V and 1 base at J, with 9 bases between the two ends. The DNA for the CDR3 is TGTGCCAGCAGTCCGGGAAATTCCTACGAGCAGTACTTC. This encodes CASSPGNSYEQYF.

The gene calls are TRBV28 and TRBJ1-5; D unresolved. The CDR3 is made up of 14 amino acids. Trimming pared 7 bases from V and 4 bases from J, leaving 14 bases between. Germline V lookup: CDR1 MDHEN, CDR2 SYDVKM. The CDR3 region is CASKPPRGNQPQHF. As DNA, the CDR3 is TGTGCCAGCAAGCCCCCCCGCGGGAATCAGCCCCAGCATTTT.

The chain links TRBV23-1 to TRBJ2-4; 9 bases fit TRBD2. TRBV23-1 belongs to the ORF category, with a function that is uncertain. The V segment lost 0 bases and the J segment 1 base; nucleotides outside the gene matches: 16. The CDR3 contains 21 residues. The CDR3 is CASSQSRGLASSSRAKNIQYF. The CDR3 nucleotides read TGCGCCAGCAGTCAATCAAGGGGACTAGCTTCATCTTCGCGGGCCAAAAACATTCAGTACTTC.

V and J are TRBV5-1 and TRBJ2-7; 13 nucleotides agree with TRBD2. The V segment lost 4 bases and the J segment 3 bases; nucleotides outside the gene matches: 7. The germline V gene has CDR1 SGHRS and CDR2 YFSETQ. The CDR3 runs 16 residues. Here the CDR3 reads CASSPSRTSGSYEQYF. CDR3 in DNA: TGCGCCAGCAGCCCTTCCCGGACTAGCGGGAGCTACGAGCAGTACTTC.